The present T cell receptor (beta chain) was sequenced within a study of blood T cell repertoires in COVID-19. The germline gives CDR1 MNHEY, CDR2 SVGAGI. V was trimmed by 4 bases and J by 7 bases, leaving 19 bases between them. The CDR3 contains 15 residues. Per the study methods: By means of reference gene primer amplification, nucleated cell counts were estimated. Assay used: immunoSEQ multiplex PCR; TCRdb lists only in-frame clones, some missing. V and J calls plus clone size are reproduced from that table; the DNA served to infer D and trimming. This sample yields over 200,000 clones, of which 86% are seen a single time; over 2% belongs to the top ten.

The clonotype comes from a man younger than 40 who had recovered from COVID-19. Material for sequencing was peripheral blood. The rearrangement uses TRBV6-5 and TRBJ1-1, with D perhaps TRBD1 (6 bases). The CDR3 region has the DNA TGTGCCAGCAGTTCCACCCCGAGAGGGGGGGATGAAGCTTTCTTT. It is translated as CASSSTPRGGDEAFF.